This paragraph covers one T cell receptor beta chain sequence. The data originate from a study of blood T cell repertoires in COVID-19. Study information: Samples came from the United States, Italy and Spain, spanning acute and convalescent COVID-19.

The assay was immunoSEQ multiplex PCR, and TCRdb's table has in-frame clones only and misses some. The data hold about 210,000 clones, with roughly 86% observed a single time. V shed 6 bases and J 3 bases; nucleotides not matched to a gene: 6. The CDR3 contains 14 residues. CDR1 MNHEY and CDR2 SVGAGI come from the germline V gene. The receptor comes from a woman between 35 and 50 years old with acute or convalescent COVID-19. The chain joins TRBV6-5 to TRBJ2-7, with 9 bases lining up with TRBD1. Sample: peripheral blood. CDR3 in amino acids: CASRGTGYDYEQYF. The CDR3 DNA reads TGTGCCAGCAGGGGGACAGGGTATGACTACGAGCAGTACTTC.